This T cell receptor (beta chain) was profiled in a study of read filtering for tumor transcriptome and immune sequencing. Study context: The cohort had around 18 men and more than 11 women aged roughly 45 to 90, mean roughly 65 years. IR-seq gave about 4 to 10.27 million TCR reads per sample; RNA-seq gave about 80 to 1,300. Transcriptome libraries were built from DNase-treated RNA.

Per germline, CDR1 SQVTM and CDR2 ANQGSEA. Termini included, the CDR3 measures 10 amino acids. This clonotype came up once. Just one base apart from a much larger clone, this may be a read error. The missing conserved phenylalanine or tryptophan at the end of this CDR3 makes a read error likely. It is unclear where the CDR3 begins or ends on the DNA, so no DNA is shown, and the CDR3 is as TCRdb lists it. This library used around 400 ng RNA and molecular barcoded adaptors spanning alpha/delta and beta/gamma chains. TCRdb re-analysed the reads in MiXCR, keeping a single row per CDR3 protein. Of some 130,000 distinct CDR3 sequences detected, 10% to 15% appear once; the ten largest clones hold approximately 11%.

The chain couples TRBV29-1 to TRBJ1-2. Sequencing was done on a sample of a population of CD138-negative cells sorted from bone marrow. The sequence was obtained from a donor over 35 with multiple myeloma. CDR3: CSVEIGVCLS.